This T cell receptor (beta chain) was profiled in a study of shared clonotypes between healthy human individuals. Sequencing used immunoSEQ multiplex PCR; TCRdb keeps in-frame clones, though not all of them. The data show about 1.1 million clones, 75% to 80% seen once. The ends were cut back, 0 bases at V and 7 bases at J, with 14 bases in the middle. The CDR3 loop spans 15 amino acids. Germline CDR1 reads SGDLS; CDR2 reads YYNGEE. This chain joins TRBV9 and TRBJ1-5, with unresolved D. The sequenced sample consisted of memory CD4+ T cells from PBMCs. The subset denotes: CD45RA-negative fraction. The sequence was obtained from a man younger than 30 in good health. Some clones in this sample may be carry-over from other donors' samples. CDR3 loop: CASSVGSYSGQPQHF. For the CDR3, the DNA is TGTGCCAGCAGCGTAGGCTCGTATTCAGGCCAGCCCCAGCATTTT.